What follows describes a single TCR beta chain. Its target is not known. This sample stems from a study of cytomegalovirus exposure and HLA in healthy donors. Study overall: Most genotyped donors, 65% to 85% of about 360, had Caucasian-associated genetic ancestry. Broader study findings: Owing to their indistinguishability, certain V segments, notably TRBV6-2 and TRBV6-3, were excluded. CMV antigen specificity of a few CMV-associated chains was confirmed in vitro. TCR beta V- and J-gene trimming was later associated with a missense DCLRE1C variant.

CDR3 length equals 15 residues. Deletions cut 6 bases from V and 0 bases from J, with 11 bases between. Germline values: CDR1 SEHNR, CDR2 FQNEAQ (reference sequence). 13 Jbeta primers and 60 Vbeta primers were used for the PCR. The data were produced by immunoSEQ multiplex PCR, yet TCRdb's version contains in-frame clones alone and is incomplete. The table includes 79,000 or so clones, 73% detected once. The sequence derives from a woman aged 40 to 50 in good health and CMV-seropositive. The chain carries TRBV7-9 and TRBJ1-4; the D is unclear. What was sequenced was PBMCs. The CDR3 DNA reads TGTGCCAGCAGACCGCCGGGTGCAACTAATGAAAAACTGTTTTTT. Its translation: CASRPPGATNEKLFF.